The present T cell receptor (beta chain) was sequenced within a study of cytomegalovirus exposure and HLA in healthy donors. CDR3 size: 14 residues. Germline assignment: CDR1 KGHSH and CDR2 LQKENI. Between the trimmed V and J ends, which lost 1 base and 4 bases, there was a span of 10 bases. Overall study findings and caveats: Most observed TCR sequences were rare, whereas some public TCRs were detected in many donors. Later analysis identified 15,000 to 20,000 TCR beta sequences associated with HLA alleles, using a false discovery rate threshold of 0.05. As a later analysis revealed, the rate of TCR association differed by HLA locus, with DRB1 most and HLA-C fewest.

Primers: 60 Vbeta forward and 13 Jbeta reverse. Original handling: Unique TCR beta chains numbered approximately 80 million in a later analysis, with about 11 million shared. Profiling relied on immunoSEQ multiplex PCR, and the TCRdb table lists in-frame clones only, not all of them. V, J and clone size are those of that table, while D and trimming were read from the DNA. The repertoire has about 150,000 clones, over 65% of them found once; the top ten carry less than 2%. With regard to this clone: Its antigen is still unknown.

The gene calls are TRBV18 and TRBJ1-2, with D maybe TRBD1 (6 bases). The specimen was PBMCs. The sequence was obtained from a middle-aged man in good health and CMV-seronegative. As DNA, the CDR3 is TGTGCCAGCTCACCACTCACAGGGAGCTATGGCTACACCTTC. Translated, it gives CASSPLTGSYGYTF.